The T cell receptor (beta chain) described here comes from a study of blood T cells in healthy people across ages. The length of the CDR3 is 12 residues. The germline V and J ends were trimmed by 5 bases and 6 bases, with 7 bases remaining between them. A second 7 to 11 cycle PCR used barcoded and J-beta primers. TCRdb re-called the 5' RACE reads with MiXCR, one entry per CDR3 protein. The sample records 800,000 or so distinct CDR3 sequences, around a quarter being singletons. The sample was also reused in another study, on T cells of mothers and their children. That work contributes: Comparable shaping of TCR recombination output by thymic selection was observed in related and unrelated pairs.

Material: blood. The rearrangement uses TRBV12-3 or TRBV12-4 and TRBJ2-2; no clear D gene. The sequence derives from a boy aged 5-17 years in good health. In nucleotides, the CDR3 is TGTGCCAGCAGTGACGAGCCCGGGGAGCTGTTTTTT. Translation: CASSDEPGELFF.